This TCR beta chain was obtained from a study of blood T cell repertoires in COVID-19. As for the study in general: Sites across the United States, Italy and Spain contributed samples from acute and convalescent COVID-19. Nucleic acid was either cDNA or gDNA, and it came from T cells, B-cell-depleted T cells, or PBMCs.

The count of this clone is one. Original processing methods: Using reference gene primer amplification, nucleated cell counts were estimated. Clones were read by immunoSEQ multiplex PCR, and TCRdb kept only the in-frame ones, dropping some. The V and J calls and the clone size are those of that table, but D and trimming were determined from the DNA. The table shows about 110,000 clones, with 60% to 80% occurring only once. Per germline, CDR1 MNHEY and CDR2 SVGAGI. The V gene end was trimmed by 6 bases and the J gene end by 8 bases; junction bases not matched to a gene: 7. This CDR3 has 14 amino acids.

The rearrangement uses TRBV6-5 and TRBJ1-1, with TRBD1 matching over 12 bases. The sequencing sample was made of peripheral blood. The clonotype comes from a woman older than 75 with active or convalescent COVID-19. The DNA for the CDR3 is TGTGCCAGCAGAATACCGGGACAGGGGGCCGAAGCTTTCTTT. It encodes CASRIPGQGAEAFF.